This T cell receptor beta chain was sequenced during a study of shared clonotypes between healthy human individuals. The CDR3 has 16 amino acids. Trimming at V came to 0 bases and at J to 1 base, leaving 2 bases not matched to a gene. Germline V gives CDR1 SGHNT, CDR2 YYREEE (reference sequence). Sequencing was performed with immunoSEQ multiplex PCR; in TCRdb, only in-frame clones are kept and a portion is missing. The sample has about 1.1 million clones, approximately 77% seen once; the top ten hold 0.89%. The study's findings and limits: The donor pool, a small one, limited the genetic and exposure-history diversity represented. Naive subsets generally exceeded memory subsets in estimated richness.

On this clone itself: The antigen is undetermined.

This sequence originates from a man aged 18 to 30 in good health. Some clones in this sample may be carry-over from other donors' samples. The J gene is TRBJ1-3, the V gene TRBV5-4; TRBD1 matches 9 bases. Material: memory CD4+ T cells from PBMCs. Documented subset: CD45RA-negative fraction. The DNA of the CDR3 is TGTGCCAGCAGCTTGGGGGGGACAGGGTCTGGAAACACCATATATTTT. It encodes CASSLGGTGSGNTIYF.